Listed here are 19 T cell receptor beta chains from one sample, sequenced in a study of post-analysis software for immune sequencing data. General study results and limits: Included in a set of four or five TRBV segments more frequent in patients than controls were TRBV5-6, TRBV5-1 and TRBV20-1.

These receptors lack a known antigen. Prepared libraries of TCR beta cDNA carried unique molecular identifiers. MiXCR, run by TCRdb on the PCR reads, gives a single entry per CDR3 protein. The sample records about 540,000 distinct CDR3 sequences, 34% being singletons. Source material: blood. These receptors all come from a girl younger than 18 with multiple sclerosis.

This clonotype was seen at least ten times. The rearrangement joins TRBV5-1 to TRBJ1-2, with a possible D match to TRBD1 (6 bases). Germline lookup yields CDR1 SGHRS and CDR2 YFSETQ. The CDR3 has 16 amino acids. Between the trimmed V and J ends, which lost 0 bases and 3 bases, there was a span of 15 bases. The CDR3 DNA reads TGCGCCAGCAGCTTGGATCGGGGGCAATTCGACTATGGCTACACCTTC. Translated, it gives CASSLDRGQFDYGYTF.

The CDR3 is CASSSLAVSYEQYF. As DNA, the CDR3 is TGTGCCAGCAGCTCTTTAGCGGTCTCCTACGAGCAGTACTTC. V usage is TRBV28 and J usage is TRBJ2-7, with a possible D match to TRBD2 (6 bases). V lost 6 bases and J lost 0, with 12 bases in between. The germline V gene encodes CDR1 MDHEN and CDR2 SYDVKM. This CDR3 contains 14 residues.

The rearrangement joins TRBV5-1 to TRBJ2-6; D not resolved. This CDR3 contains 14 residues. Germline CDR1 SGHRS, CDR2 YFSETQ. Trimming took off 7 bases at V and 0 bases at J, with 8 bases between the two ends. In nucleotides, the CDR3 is TGCGCCAGCGCAGTGAACTCTGGGGCCAACGTCCTGACTTTC. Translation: CASAVNSGANVLTF. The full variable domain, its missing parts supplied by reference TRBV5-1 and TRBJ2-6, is KAGVTQTPRYLIKTRGQQVTLSCSPISGHRSVSWYQQTPGQGLQFLFEYFSETQRNKGNFPGRFSGRQFSNSRSEMNVSTLELGDSALYLCASAVNSGANVLTFGAGSRLTVL.

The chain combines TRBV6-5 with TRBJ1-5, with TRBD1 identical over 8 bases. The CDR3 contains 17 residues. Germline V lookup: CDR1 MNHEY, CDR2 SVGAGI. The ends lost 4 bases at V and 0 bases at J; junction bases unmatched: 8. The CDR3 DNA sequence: TGTGCCAGCAGTTCGGACAGGGCGCCATATAGCAATCAGCCCCAGCATTTT. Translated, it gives CASSSDRAPYSNQPQHF.

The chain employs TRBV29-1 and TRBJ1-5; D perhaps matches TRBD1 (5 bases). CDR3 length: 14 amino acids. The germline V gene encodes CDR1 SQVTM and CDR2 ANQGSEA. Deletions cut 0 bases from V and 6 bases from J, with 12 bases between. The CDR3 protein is CSVEEGGAGQPQHF. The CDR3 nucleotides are TGCAGCGTTGAAGAAGGAGGGGCCGGTCAGCCCCAGCATTTT.

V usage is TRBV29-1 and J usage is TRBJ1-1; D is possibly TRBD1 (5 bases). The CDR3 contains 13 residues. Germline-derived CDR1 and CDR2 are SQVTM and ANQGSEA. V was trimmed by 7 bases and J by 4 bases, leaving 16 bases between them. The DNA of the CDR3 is TGCAGCGCTAGCGGGGGTACTCGCACTGAAGCTTTCTTT. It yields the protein CSASGGTRTEAFF.

The CDR3 DNA sequence: TGTGCCAGCAGTCTCAGCTTTGGAGGACTTTACCAAGAGACCCAGTACTTC. This sequence encodes CASSLSFGGLYQETQYF. The genes are TRBV28 and TRBJ2-5; tentatively, D is TRBD2 (5 bases). Looked up from germline, CDR1 is MDHEN and CDR2 is SYDVKM. The CDR3 loop spans 17 amino acids. V dropped 5 bases and J dropped 0 bases, with 19 bases sitting between them.

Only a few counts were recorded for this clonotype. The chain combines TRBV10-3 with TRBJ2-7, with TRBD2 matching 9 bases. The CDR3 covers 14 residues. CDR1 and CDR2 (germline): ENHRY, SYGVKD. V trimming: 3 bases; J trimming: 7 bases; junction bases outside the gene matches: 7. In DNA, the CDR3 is TGTGCCATCAGTGAAGGGCTAGCGGGGTTTGAGCAGTACTTC. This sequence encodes CAISEGLAGFEQYF.

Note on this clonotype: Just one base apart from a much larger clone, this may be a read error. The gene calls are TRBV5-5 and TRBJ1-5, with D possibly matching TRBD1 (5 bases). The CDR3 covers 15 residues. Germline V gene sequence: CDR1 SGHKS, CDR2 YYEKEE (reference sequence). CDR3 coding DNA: TGTGCCGGCAGCTTGTGGGACCAAGAGAATCAGCCCCAGCATTTT. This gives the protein CAGSLWDQENQPQHF.

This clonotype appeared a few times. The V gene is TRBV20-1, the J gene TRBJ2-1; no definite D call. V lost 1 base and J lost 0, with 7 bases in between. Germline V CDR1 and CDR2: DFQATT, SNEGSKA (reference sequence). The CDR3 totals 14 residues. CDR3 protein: CSARGANSYNEQFF. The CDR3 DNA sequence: TGCAGTGCTAGAGGGGCAAACTCCTACAATGAGCAGTTCTTC.

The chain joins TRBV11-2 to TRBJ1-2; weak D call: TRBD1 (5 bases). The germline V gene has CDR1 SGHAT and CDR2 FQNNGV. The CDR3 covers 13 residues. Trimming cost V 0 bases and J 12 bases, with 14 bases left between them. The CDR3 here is CASSLDATVADTF. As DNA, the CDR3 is TGTGCCAGCAGCTTAGACGCGACAGTTGCGGACACCTTC.

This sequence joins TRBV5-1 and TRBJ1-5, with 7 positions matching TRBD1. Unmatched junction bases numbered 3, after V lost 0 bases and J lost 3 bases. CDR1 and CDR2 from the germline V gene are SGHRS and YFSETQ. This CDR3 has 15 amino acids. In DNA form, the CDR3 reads TGCGCCAGCAGCTTGGTTACAGGGGCCAATCAGCCCCAGCATTTT. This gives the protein CASSLVTGANQPQHF.

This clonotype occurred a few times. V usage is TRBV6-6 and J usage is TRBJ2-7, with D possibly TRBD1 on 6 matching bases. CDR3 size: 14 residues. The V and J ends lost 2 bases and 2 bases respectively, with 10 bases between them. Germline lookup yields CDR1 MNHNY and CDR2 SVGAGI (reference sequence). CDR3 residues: CASSYDDRTYEQYF. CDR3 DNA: TGTGCCAGCAGTTACGACGACAGGACCTACGAGCAGTACTTC.

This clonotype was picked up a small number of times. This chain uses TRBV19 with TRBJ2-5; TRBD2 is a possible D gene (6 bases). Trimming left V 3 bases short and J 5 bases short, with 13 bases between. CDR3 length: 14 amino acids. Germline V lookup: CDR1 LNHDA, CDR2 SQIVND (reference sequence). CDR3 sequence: CASSIRLDGETQYF. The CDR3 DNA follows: TGTGCCAGTAGTATCCGACTAGACGGCGAGACCCAGTACTTC. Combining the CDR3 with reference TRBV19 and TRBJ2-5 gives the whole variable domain DGGITQSPKYLFRKEGQNVTLSCEQNLNHDAMYWYRQDPGQGLRLIYYSQIVNDFQKGDIAEGYSVSREKKESFPLTVTSAQKNPTAFYLCASSIRLDGETQYFGPGTRLLVL.

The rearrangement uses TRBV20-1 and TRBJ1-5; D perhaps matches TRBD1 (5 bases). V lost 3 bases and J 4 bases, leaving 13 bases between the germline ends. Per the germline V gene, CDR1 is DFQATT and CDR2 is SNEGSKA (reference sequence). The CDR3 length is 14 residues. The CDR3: CSAREAGINQPQHF. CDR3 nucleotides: TGCAGTGCTAGGGAGGCAGGGATAAATCAGCCCCAGCATTTT.

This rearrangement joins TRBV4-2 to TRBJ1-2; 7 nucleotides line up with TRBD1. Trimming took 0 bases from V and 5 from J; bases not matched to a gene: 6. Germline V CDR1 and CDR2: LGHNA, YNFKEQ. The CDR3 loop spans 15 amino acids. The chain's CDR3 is CASSQEATGSYGYTF. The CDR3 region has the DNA TGTGCCAGCAGCCAAGAAGCGACAGGGTCATATGGCTACACCTTC.

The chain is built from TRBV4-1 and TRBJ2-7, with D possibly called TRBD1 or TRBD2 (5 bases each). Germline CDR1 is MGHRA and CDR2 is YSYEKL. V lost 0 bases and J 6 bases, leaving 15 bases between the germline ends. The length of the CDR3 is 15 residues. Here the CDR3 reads CASSQDKIGTAEQYF. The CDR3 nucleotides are TGCGCCAGCAGCCAAGATAAAATAGGGACGGCCGAGCAGTACTTC.

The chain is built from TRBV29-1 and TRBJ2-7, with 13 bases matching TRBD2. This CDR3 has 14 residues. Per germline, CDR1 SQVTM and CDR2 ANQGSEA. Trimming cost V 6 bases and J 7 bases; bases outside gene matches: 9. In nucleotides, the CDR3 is TGCAGCGTGGGATTACTAGCGGGGGGGAAGGAGCAGTACTTC. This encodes CSVGLLAGGKEQYF.

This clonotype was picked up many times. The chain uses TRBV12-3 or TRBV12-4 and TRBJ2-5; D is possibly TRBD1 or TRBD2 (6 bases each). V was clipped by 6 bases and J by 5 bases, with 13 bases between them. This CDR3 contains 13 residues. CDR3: CASSYWGAETQYF. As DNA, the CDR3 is TGTGCCAGCAGCTATTGGGGGGCGGAGACCCAGTACTTC.